The entry below describes one T cell receptor beta chain. The data stem from a study of T cells after yellow fever vaccination. Study at large: The fractions with low cell numbers were processed using SMART-Seq v4 Ultra Low Input.

TCRdb analysed the 5' RACE reads with MiXCR anew, one entry per CDR3 protein. The sample consists of hundreds of thousands of distinct CDR3 sequences, approximately 18% of them appearing once. Germline CDR1 is SGHRS and CDR2 is YFSETQ. The CDR3 has 16 residues. V was trimmed by 4 bases and J by 0 bases, leaving 16 bases between them. This sequence originates from a man aged 18 to 30 who received the YFV17D yellow fever vaccine. This specimen was PBMCs, taken before the yellow fever booster vaccination. The chain recombines TRBV5-1 with TRBJ1-2; a weak D match, TRBD1 (5 bases). This CDR3 reads CASSVGDSPPNYGYTF. CDR3 nucleotide sequence: TGCGCCAGCAGCGTCGGAGACAGTCCCCCTAACTATGGCTACACCTTC.